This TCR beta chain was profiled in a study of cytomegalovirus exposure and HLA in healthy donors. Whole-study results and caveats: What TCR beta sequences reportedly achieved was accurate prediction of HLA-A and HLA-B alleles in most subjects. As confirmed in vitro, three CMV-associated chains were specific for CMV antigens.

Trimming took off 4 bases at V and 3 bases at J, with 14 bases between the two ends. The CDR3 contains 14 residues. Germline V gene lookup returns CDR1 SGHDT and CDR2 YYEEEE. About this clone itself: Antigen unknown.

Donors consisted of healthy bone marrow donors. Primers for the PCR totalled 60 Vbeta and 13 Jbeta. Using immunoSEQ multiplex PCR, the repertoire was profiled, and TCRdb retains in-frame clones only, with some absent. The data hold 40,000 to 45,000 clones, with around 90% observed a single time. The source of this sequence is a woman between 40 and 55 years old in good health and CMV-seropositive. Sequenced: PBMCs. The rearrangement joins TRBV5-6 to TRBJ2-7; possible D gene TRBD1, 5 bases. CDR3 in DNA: TGTGCCAGCAGCAGCAGGGTGACCGGCTACGAGCAGTACTTC. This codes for CASSSRVTGYEQYF.